This TCR beta chain appears in the sequencing data of a study of early T cells in non-severe SARS-CoV-2 infection. TCRdb itself ran the 5' RACE reads through MiXCR, one entry per CDR3 protein. The sample records about 71,000 distinct CDR3 sequences, over 10% being singletons. This clonotype was picked up a small number of times. The germline V gene has CDR1 LNHDA and CDR2 SQIVND (reference sequence). Trimming took off 3 bases at V and 6 bases at J, with 9 bases between the two ends. The CDR3 covers 14 residues. This chain links TRBV19 with TRBJ1-6, with D uncertain. The material was whole blood, obtained at baseline. This TCR derives from an adult who was a healthcare worker with PCR-confirmed SARS-CoV-2 infection or an uninfected control (not recorded which). The CDR3 here is CASSMIFTNSPLHF. The CDR3, as DNA: TGTGCCAGTAGTATGATATTCACTAATTCACCCCTCCACTTT. The variable domain in full, with the rest retrieved from reference TRBV19 and TRBJ1-6, is DGGITQSPKYLFRKEGQNVTLSCEQNLNHDAMYWYRQDPGQGLRLIYYSQIVNDFQKGDIAEGYSVSREKKESFPLTVTSAQKNPTAFYLCASSMIFTNSPLHFGNGTRLTVT.